This TCR beta chain was sequenced during a study of blood T cell repertoires in COVID-19. Whole-study context: The United States, Italy and Spain supplied acute and convalescent COVID-19 samples. PBMCs, B-cell-depleted T cells, or T cells provided the cDNA or gDNA that made up the material.

Germline lookup yields CDR1 GTSNPN and CDR2 SVGIG (reference sequence). This CDR3 spans 14 amino acids. Trimming took 5 bases from V and 7 from J; bases not matched to a gene: 8. In the authors' workflow: Estimation of nucleated cell counts relied on the amplification of reference gene primers. This table comes from immunoSEQ multiplex PCR, and its TCRdb copy is limited to in-frame clones, with some not included. V, J and clone size were drawn from that table, and D and trimming were deduced from the DNA. The sample has about 190,000 clones, 90% seen once. This rearrangement joins TRBV30 to TRBJ1-6; 7 positions agree with TRBD1. The sequenced material came from peripheral blood. The origin of this receptor is a man aged 50 to 59 with acute or convalescent COVID-19. Here the CDR3 reads CAWFKGAQNSPLHF. CDR3 nucleotides: TGTGCCTGGTTTAAGGGGGCGCAAAATTCACCCCTCCACTTT.